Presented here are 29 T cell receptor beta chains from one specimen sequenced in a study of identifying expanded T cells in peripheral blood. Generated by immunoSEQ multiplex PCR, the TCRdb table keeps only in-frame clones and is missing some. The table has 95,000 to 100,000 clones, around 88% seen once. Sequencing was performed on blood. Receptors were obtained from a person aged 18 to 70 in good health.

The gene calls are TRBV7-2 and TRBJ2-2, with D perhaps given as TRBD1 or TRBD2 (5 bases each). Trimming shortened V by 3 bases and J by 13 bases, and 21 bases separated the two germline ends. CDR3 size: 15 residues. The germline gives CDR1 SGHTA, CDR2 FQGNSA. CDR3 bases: TGTGCCAGCAGCTTGGACACGTTCGGACGGGGTGGGCTGTTTTTT. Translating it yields CASSLDTFGRGGLFF.

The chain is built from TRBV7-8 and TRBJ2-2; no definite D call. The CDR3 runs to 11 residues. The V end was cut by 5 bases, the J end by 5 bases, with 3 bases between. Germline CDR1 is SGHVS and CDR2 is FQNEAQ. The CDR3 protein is CASSRTGELFF. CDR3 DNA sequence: TGTGCCAGCAGCCGGACCGGGGAGCTGTTTTTT.

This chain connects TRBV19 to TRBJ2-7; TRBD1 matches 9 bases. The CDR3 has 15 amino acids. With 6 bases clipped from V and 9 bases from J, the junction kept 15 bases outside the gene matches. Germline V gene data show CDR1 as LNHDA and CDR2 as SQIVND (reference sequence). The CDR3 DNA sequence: TGTGCCAGTAGCCGCTCACCCGGGGACAGGGAGGGGCAGTACTTC. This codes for CASSRSPGDREGQYF.

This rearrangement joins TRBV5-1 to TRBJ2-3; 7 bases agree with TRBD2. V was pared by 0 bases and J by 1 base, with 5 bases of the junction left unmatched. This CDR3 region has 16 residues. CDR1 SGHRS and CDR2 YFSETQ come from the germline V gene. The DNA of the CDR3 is TGCGCCAGCAGCTTGGTTGCGGGGGTCGGCACAGATACGCAGTATTTT. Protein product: CASSLVAGVGTDTQYF.

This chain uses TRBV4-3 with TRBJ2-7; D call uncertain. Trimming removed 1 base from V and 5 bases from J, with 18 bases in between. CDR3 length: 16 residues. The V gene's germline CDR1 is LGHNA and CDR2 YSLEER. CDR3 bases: TGCGCCAGCAGCCAAGGGGCGAAGGTGACCGTCGACGAGCAGTACTTC. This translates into CASSQGAKVTVDEQYF.

This CDR3 reads CASGTGWGNEKLFF. CDR3 nucleotide sequence: TGTGCCAGCGGGACAGGCTGGGGTAATGAAAAACTGTTTTTT. The chain combines TRBV27 with TRBJ1-4, with TRBD1 matching over 8 bases. Germline V gives CDR1 MNHEY, CDR2 SMNVEV (reference sequence). The junction had 6 bases not matched to a gene; V was cut back by 8 bases and J by 4 bases. The CDR3 contains 14 residues.

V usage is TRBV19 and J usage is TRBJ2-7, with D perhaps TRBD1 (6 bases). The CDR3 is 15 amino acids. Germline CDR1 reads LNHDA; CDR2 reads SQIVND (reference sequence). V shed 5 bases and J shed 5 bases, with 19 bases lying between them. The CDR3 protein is CASSLYTGMGNEQYF. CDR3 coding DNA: TGTGCCAGTAGTCTATATACAGGGATGGGTAACGAGCAGTACTTC.

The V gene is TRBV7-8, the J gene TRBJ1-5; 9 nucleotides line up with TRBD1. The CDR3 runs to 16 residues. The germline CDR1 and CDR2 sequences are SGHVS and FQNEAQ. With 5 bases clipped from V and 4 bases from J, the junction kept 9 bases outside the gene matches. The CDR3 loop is CASSRGQGLLNQPQHF. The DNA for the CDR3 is TGTGCCAGCAGCCGCGGACAGGGGCTTCTTAATCAGCCCCAGCATTTT.

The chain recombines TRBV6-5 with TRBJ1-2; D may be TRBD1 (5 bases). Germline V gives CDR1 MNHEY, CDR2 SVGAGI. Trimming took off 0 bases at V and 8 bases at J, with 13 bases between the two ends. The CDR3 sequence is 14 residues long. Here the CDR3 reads CASSYSPGMGGYTF. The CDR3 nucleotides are TGTGCCAGCAGTTACTCGCCAGGGATGGGAGGCTACACCTTC.

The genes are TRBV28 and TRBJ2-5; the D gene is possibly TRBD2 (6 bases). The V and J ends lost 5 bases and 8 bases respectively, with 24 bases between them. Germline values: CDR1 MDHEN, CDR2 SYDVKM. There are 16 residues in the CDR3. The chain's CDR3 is CASSPNTGLLRVTQYF. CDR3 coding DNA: TGTGCCAGCAGTCCTAACACGGGACTCCTGAGGGTAACCCAGTACTTC.

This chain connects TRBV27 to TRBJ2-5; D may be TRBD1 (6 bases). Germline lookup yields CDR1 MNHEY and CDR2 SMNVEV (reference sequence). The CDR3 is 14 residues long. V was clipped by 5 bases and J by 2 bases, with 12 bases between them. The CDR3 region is CASSKRTEQETQYF. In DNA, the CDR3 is TGTGCCAGCAGTAAGCGGACAGAGCAAGAGACCCAGTACTTC.

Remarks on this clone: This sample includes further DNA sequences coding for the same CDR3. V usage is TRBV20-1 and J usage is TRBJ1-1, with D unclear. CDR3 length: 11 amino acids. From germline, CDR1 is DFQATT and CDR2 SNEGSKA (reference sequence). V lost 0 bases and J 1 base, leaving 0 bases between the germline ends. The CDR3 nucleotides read TGCAGTGCTAGAGAGAACACTGAAGCTTTCTTT. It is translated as CSARENTEAFF.

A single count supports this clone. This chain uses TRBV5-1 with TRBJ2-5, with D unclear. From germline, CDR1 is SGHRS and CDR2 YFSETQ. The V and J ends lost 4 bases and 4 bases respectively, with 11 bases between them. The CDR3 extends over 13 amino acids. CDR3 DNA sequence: TGCGCCAGCAGCCCAATGGTCTTAGAGACCCAGTACTTC. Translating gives CASSPMVLETQYF.

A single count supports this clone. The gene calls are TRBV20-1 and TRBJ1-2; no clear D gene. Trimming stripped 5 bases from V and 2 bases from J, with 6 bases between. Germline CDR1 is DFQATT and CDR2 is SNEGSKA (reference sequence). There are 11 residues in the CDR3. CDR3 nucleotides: TGCAGTGCTCCGGAGAACTATGGCTACACCTTC. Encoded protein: CSAPENYGYTF.

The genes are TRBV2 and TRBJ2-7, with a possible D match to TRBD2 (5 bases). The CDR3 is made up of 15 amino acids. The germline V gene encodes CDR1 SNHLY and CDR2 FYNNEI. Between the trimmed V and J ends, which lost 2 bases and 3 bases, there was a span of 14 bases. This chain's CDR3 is CASSEFPGNYYEQYF. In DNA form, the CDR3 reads TGTGCCAGCAGTGAATTCCCCGGGAACTACTACGAGCAGTACTTC.

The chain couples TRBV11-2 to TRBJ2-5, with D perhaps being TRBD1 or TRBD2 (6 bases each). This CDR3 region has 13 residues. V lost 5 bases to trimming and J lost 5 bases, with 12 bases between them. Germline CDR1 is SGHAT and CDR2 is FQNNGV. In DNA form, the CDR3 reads TGTGCCAGCAGCCGTCGGGGGCTGGAGACCCAGTACTTC. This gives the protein CASSRRGLETQYF.

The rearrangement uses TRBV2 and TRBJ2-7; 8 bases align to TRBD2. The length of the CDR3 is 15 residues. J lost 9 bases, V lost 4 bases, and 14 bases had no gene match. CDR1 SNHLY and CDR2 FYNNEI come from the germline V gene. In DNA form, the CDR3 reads TGTGCCAGCAGTGCGGCACTAGCGGCGTTGTCGGGGCAGTACTTC. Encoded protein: CASSAALAALSGQYF.

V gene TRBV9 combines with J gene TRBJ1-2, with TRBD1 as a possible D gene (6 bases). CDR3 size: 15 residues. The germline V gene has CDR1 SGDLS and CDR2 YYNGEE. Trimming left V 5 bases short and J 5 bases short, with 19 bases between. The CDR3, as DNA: TGTGCCAGCAGGACTAATTACAGGGCGGGGTATGGCTACACCTTC. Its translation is CASRTNYRAGYGYTF.

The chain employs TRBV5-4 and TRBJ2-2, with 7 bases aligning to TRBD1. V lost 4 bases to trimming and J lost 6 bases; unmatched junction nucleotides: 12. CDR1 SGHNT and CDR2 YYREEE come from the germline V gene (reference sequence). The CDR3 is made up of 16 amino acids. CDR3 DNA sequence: TGTGCCAGCAGCCCTGGACAGGCGGCCTGGTCCGGGGAGCTGTTTTTT. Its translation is CASSPGQAAWSGELFF.

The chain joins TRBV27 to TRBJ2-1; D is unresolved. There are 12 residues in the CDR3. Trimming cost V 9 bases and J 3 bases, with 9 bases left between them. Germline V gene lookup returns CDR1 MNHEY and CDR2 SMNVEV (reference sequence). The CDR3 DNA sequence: TGTGCCAGGGGCCCGGTCTACAATGAGCAGTTCTTC. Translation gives CARGPVYNEQFF.

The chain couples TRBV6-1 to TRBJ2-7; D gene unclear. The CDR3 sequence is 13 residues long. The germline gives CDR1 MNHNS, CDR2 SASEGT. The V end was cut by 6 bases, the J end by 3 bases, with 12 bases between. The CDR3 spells CASSAQRYYEQYF. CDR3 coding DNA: TGTGCCAGCAGCGCTCAACGCTACTACGAGCAGTACTTC.

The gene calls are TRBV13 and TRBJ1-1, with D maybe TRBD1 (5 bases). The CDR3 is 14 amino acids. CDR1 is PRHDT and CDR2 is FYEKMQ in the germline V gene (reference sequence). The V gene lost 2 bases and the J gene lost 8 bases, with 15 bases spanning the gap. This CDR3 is CASSLYRGESEAFF. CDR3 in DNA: TGTGCCAGCAGCTTATATCGGGGGGAATCAGAAGCTTTCTTT.

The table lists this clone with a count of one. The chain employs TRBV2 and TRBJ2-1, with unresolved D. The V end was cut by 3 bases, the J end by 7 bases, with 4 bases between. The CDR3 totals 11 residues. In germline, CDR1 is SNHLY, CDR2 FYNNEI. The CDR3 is CASSDWNEQFF. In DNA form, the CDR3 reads TGTGCCAGCAGTGACTGGAATGAGCAGTTCTTC.

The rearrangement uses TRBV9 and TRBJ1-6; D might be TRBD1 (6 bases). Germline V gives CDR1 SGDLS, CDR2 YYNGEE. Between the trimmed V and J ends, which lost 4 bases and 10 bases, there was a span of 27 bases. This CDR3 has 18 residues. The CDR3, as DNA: TGTGCCAGCAGCCCCCGATCGTGGGGGGGGGCGCAAGGATCACCCCTCCACTTT. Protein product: CASSPRSWGGAQGSPLHF.

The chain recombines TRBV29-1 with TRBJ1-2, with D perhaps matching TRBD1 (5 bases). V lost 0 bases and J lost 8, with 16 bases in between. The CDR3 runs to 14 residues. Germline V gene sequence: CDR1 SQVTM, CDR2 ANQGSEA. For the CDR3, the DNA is TGCAGCGTTGAAGATCCAGGCAGGGTCGGAGGCTACACCTTC. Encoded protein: CSVEDPGRVGGYTF.

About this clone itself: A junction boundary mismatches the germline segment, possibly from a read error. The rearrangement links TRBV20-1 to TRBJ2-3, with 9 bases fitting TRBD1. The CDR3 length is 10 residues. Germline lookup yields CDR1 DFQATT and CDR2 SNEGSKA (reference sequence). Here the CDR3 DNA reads TGCAGTGCTAGGCGGGACAGGGAGATCTTT. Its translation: CSARRDREIF.

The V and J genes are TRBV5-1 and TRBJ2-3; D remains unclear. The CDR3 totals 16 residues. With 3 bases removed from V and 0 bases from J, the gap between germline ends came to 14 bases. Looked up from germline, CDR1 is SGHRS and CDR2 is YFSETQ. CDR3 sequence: CASSYLISTSTDTQYF. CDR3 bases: TGCGCCAGCAGCTATCTGATATCGACTAGCACAGATACGCAGTATTTT.

The CDR3 reads CASSQGLSANYEQYF. CDR3 DNA sequence: TGCGCCAGCAGCCAAGGGCTCTCGGCAAACTACGAGCAGTACTTC. The genes are TRBV4-3 and TRBJ2-7, with D unresolved. The germline V gene encodes CDR1 LGHNA and CDR2 YSLEER. V gave up 1 base and J gave up 3 bases, with 13 bases separating them. The CDR3 length is 15 residues.

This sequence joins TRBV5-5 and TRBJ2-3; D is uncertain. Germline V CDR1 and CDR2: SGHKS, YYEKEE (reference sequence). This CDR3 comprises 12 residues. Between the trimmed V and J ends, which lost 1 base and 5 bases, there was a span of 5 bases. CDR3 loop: CASSLIGDTQYF. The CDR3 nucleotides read TGTGCCAGCAGCTTGATTGGAGATACGCAGTATTTT.